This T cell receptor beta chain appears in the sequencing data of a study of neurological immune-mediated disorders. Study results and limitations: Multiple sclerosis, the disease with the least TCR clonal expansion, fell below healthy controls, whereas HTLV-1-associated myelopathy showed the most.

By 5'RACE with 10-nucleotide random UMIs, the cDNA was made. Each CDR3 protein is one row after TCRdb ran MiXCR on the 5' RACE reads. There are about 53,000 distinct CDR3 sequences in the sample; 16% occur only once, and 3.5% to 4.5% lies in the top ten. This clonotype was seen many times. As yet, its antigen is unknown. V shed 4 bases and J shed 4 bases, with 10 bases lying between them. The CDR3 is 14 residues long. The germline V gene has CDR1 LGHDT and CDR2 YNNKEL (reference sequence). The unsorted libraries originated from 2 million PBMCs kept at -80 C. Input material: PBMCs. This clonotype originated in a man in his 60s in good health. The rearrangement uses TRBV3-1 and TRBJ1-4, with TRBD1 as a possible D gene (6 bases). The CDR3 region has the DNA TGTGCCAGCAGCCCGCTACAGGGTAATGAAAAACTGTTTTTT. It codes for CASSPLQGNEKLFF.